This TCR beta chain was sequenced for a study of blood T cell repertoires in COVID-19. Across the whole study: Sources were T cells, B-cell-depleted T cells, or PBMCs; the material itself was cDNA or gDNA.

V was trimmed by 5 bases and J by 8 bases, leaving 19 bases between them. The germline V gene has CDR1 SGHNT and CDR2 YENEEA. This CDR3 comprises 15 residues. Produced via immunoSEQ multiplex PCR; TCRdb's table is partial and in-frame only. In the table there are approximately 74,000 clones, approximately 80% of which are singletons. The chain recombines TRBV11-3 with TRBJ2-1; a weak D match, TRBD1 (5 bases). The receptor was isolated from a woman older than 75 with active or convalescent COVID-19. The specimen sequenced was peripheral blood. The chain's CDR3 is CASSPRLGRGDEQFF. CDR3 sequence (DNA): TGTGCCAGCAGCCCCAGGTTGGGTAGGGGCGATGAGCAGTTCTTC. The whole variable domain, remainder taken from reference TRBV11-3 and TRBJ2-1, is EAGVVQSPRYKIIEKKQPVAFWCNPISGHNTLYWYLQNLGQGPELLIRYENEEAVDDSQLPKDRFSAERLKGVDSTLKIQPAELGDSAVYLCASSPRLGRGDEQFFGPGTRLTVL.